The 9 T cell receptor beta chains below come from one sample, sequenced in a study of Graves' ophthalmopathy and Graves' hyperthyroidism. RNA transcripts were the source from which TCR beta CDR3 regions were amplified. Second-round multiplex PCR came after first-round RT-PCR with HTBI primers. One entry per CDR3 protein results from TCRdb running MiXCR on the multiplex PCR reads. The table records some 1.1 million distinct CDR3 sequences, less than 45% of them present only once. Sequencing was carried out using peripheral blood or thyroid tissue (not recorded which). The receptor set was obtained from an adult man with Graves' hyperthyroidism.

This clonotype has ten or more counts. This chain uses TRBV13 with TRBJ1-6; 10 bases line up with TRBD1. The CDR3 runs to 13 residues. Per germline, CDR1 PRHDT and CDR2 FYEKMQ (reference sequence). V gave up 4 bases and J gave up 17 bases; unmatched junction bases: 8. CDR3 sequence: CASSYRDRGLVHF. The CDR3 region has the DNA TGTGCCAGCAGCTACCGGGACAGGGGCCTAGTCCACTTT.

The sample holds one count of this clonotype. This may arise from a read error, as a much more abundant clone is one base away. The chain carries TRBV29-1 and TRBJ1-4; possibly TRBD1 for D (5 bases). Germline values: CDR1 SQVTM, CDR2 ANQGSEA. This CDR3 spans 13 amino acids. V lost 5 bases to trimming and J lost 3 bases, with 10 bases between them. This CDR3 reads CSVIGAANEKLFF. The CDR3 DNA follows: TGCAGCGTTATAGGGGCGGCTAATGAAAAACTGTTTTTT.

The sample holds a few counts of this clonotype. This chain links TRBV20-1 with TRBJ2-5; perhaps TRBD1 as D (6 bases). The V and J ends lost 0 bases and 3 bases respectively, with 14 bases between them. Germline-derived CDR1 and CDR2 are DFQATT and SNEGSKA (reference sequence). This CDR3 region has 15 residues. The CDR3 nucleotides read TGCAGTGCTAGAGACTGGACAGAAATTAAAGAGACCCAGTACTTC. It specifies CSARDWTEIKETQYF.

This clonotype has ten or more counts. V gene TRBV7-2 combines with J gene TRBJ1-2; perhaps TRBD1 as D (6 bases). CDR1 is SGHTA and CDR2 is FQGNSA in the germline V gene. There are 11 residues in the CDR3. Trimming shortened V by 1 base and J by 12 bases, and 9 bases separated the two germline ends. CDR3 DNA: TGTGCCAGCAGCTTAGGGGGGCGGGACACCTTC. This sequence encodes CASSLGGRDTF.

V usage is TRBV4-3 and J usage is TRBJ1-2; D uncertain. The CDR3 totals 13 residues. The V end lost 0 bases, the J end lost 6 bases, and 8 bases lay between the germline ends. Germline V CDR1 and CDR2: LGHNA, YSLEER. The chain's CDR3 is CASSQEGRHGYTF. For the CDR3, the DNA is TGCGCCAGCAGCCAAGAGGGCAGACATGGCTACACCTTC.

This clonotype was counted between two and nine times. The chain employs TRBV7-9 and TRBJ2-7; a weak D match, TRBD2 (5 bases). This CDR3 region has 13 residues. In germline, CDR1 is SEHNR, CDR2 FQNEAQ (reference sequence). V was pared by 3 bases and J by 7 bases, with 13 bases between. The DNA of the CDR3 is TGTGCCAGCAGCTTGGTTGGAGGTGAAGAGCAGTACTTC. Its protein product is CASSLVGGEEQYF.

V is TRBV6-5 and J is TRBJ1-6, with 7 nucleotides matching TRBD1. J lost 2 bases, V lost 6 bases, and 10 bases had no gene match. Germline CDR1 reads MNHEY; CDR2 reads SVGAGI. The CDR3 length is 17 residues. The CDR3 DNA sequence: TGTGCCAGCAGCCTGTTCCGGGACAGCACCTATAATTCACCCCTCCACTTT. Encoded protein: CASSLFRDSTYNSPLHF.

The V call is TRBV7-9, the J call TRBJ2-2; TRBD1 agrees at 9 bases. This CDR3 is 16 amino acids long. The J segment lost 1 base and the V segment lost 5 bases, leaving 5 bases of the junction unmatched. Per the germline V gene, CDR1 is SEHNR and CDR2 is FQNEAQ (reference sequence). The chain's CDR3 is CASSHGQGWNTGELFF. CDR3 DNA: TGTGCCAGCAGCCATGGACAGGGGTGGAACACCGGGGAGCTGTTTTTT. The full variable domain, its missing parts supplied by reference TRBV7-9 and TRBJ2-2, is DTGVSQNPRHKITKRGQNVTFRCDPISEHNRLYWYRQTLGQGPEFLTYFQNEAQLEKSRLLSDRFSAERPKGSFSTLEIQRTEQGDSAMYLCASSHGQGWNTGELFFGEGSRLTVL.

To note about this clonotype: This may be a read error: a much more frequent sequence differs by one nucleotide. Here the CDR3 reads CASSVGVDYVQYF. The CDR3, as DNA: TGTGCCAGCAGCGTAGGGGTCGACTACGTGCAGTACTTC. The chain couples TRBV9 to TRBJ2-7, with a possible D match to TRBD2 (5 bases). Per the germline V gene, CDR1 is SGDLS and CDR2 is YYNGEE. This CDR3 is 13 amino acids long.